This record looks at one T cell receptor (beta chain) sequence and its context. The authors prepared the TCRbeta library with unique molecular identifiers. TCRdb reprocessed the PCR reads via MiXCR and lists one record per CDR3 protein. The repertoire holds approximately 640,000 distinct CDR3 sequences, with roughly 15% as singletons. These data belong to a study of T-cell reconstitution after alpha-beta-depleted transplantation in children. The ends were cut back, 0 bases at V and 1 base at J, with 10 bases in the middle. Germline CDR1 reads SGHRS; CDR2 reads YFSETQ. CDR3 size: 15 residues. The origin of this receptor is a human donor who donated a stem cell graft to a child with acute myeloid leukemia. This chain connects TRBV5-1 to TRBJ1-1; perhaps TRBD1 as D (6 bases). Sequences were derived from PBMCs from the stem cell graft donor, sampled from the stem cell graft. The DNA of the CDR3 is TGCGCCAGCAGCTTGGCCCAGGGGAGGAACACTGAAGCTTTCTTT. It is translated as CASSLAQGRNTEAFF.